One and the same sample provided the 14 T cell receptor beta chains below, sequenced in a study of T cells after yellow fever vaccination. TCRdb recomputed calls from the 5' RACE reads with MiXCR, one row per CDR3 protein. In the table there are hundreds of thousands of distinct CDR3 sequences, 12% of which are singletons. This material consisted of PBMCs, taken on the day of the yellow fever booster vaccination. These receptors were obtained from a man aged 30 to 45 who received the YFV17D yellow fever vaccine.

The V call is TRBV5-5, the J call TRBJ2-7; 8 bases match TRBD2. The CDR3 is 15 residues long. Germline V gene sequence: CDR1 SGHKS, CDR2 YYEKEE (reference sequence). The V segment lost 4 bases and the J segment 2 bases; nucleotides outside the gene matches: 8. DNA of the CDR3: TGTGCCAGCAGCAAGGAACTAGCGGTTCCCTACGAGCAGTACTTC. Protein product: CASSKELAVPYEQYF.

This clonotype was picked up a small number of times. This rearrangement joins TRBV7-8 to TRBJ2-3; 9 nucleotides line up with TRBD2. In germline, CDR1 is SGHVS, CDR2 FQNEAQ. The CDR3 totals 17 residues. The trim removed 1 base at V and 0 bases at J, leaving 5 bases unmatched. Here the CDR3 DNA reads TGTGCCAGCAGCTTAGTGGTCCTAGCGGGGAGCACAGATACGCAGTATTTT. It translates to CASSLVVLAGSTDTQYF. The full variable domain, completed using reference TRBV7-8 and TRBJ2-3, is GAGVSQSPRYKVAKRGQDVALRCDPISGHVSLFWYQQALGQGPEFLTYFQNEAQLDKSGLPSDRFFAERPEGSVSTLKIQRTQQEDSAVYLCASSLVVLAGSTDTQYFGPGTRLTVL.

V usage is TRBV5-1 and J usage is TRBJ2-3; possibly TRBD1 for D (6 bases). Trimming shortened V by 0 bases and J by 2 bases, and 10 bases separated the two germline ends. There are 15 residues in the CDR3. Germline V CDR1 and CDR2: SGHRS, YFSETQ. In nucleotides, the CDR3 is TGCGCCAGCAGCTTGGTGGGGACAAACACAGATACGCAGTATTTT. Translation gives CASSLVGTNTDTQYF.

The genes are TRBV20-1 and TRBJ2-1; the D is unclear. Trimming took off 6 bases at V and 10 bases at J, with 19 bases between the two ends. Germline CDR1 is DFQATT and CDR2 is SNEGSKA (reference sequence). This CDR3 is built from 13 residues. This chain's CDR3 is CSAILAELREQFF. The CDR3 region has the DNA TGCAGTGCGATATTAGCCGAGCTTCGGGAGCAGTTCTTC.

Only a few counts were recorded for this clonotype. The V gene is TRBV7-9, the J gene TRBJ2-7, with D possibly TRBD1 on 6 matching bases. Germline V gives CDR1 SEHNR, CDR2 FQNEAQ (reference sequence). The CDR3 runs 14 residues. V was clipped by 5 bases and J by 4 bases, with 15 bases between them. The CDR3 DNA reads as TGTGCCAGCAGCCATCGGGACATTGAGTACGAGCAGTACTTC. This encodes CASSHRDIEYEQYF. Based on the CDR3 plus reference TRBV7-9 and TRBJ2-7, the full variable domain is DTGVSQNPRHKITKRGQNVTFRCDPISEHNRLYWYRQTLGQGPEFLTYFQNEAQLEKSRLLSDRFSAERPKGSFSTLEIQRTEQGDSAMYLCASSHRDIEYEQYFGPGTRLTVT.

In its sample, this clonotype was seen a few times. The V and J genes are TRBV20-1 and TRBJ2-1; 7 bases align to TRBD2. Germline-derived CDR1 and CDR2 are DFQATT and SNEGSKA (reference sequence). CDR3 length: 16 residues. With 0 bases clipped from V and 4 bases from J, the junction kept 9 bases outside the gene matches. CDR3 amino acids: CSARDAGPSGYNEQFF. The CDR3 bases are TGCAGTGCTAGAGATGCGGGGCCTAGCGGATACAATGAGCAGTTCTTC.

There are a few counts of this clonotype. This chain connects TRBV30 to TRBJ1-5, with D perhaps matching TRBD1 (6 bases). The V end was cut by 5 bases, the J end by 4 bases, with 12 bases between. This CDR3 has 13 amino acids. Germline V gene lookup returns CDR1 GTSNPN and CDR2 SVGIG (reference sequence). The CDR3 here is CAWARDTNQPQHF. In DNA form, the CDR3 reads TGTGCCTGGGCCCGGGACACGAATCAGCCCCAGCATTTT.

In its sample, this clonotype was seen a few times. The chain uses TRBV12-3 or TRBV12-4 and TRBJ2-5; D might be TRBD1 or TRBD2, each matching 6 bases. The CDR3 loop spans 14 amino acids. Trimming took 7 bases from V and 7 from J, leaving 19 bases between them. DNA of the CDR3: TGTGCCAGCACCCTACGGATAAAGGGGGGGACCCAGTACTTC. Its translation is CASTLRIKGGTQYF.

This clonotype was seen more than once but under ten times. The rearrangement uses TRBV30 and TRBJ2-1; TRBD2 agrees at 11 bases. V shed 2 bases, J shed 1 base, and the junction held 4 bases outside the gene matches. Germline V lookup: CDR1 GTSNPN, CDR2 SVGIG (reference sequence). This CDR3 has 16 amino acids. The CDR3 DNA reads TGTGCCTGGAGTCCGACTAGCGGGAAGTCCTACAATGAGCAGTTCTTC. This encodes CAWSPTSGKSYNEQFF.

The sample holds a few counts of this clonotype. The chain combines TRBV7-6 with TRBJ2-2, with D unresolved. Trimming pared 5 bases from V and 4 bases from J, leaving 17 bases between. Germline V gives CDR1 SGHVS, CDR2 FNYEAQ. The CDR3 has 16 residues. The CDR3 loop reads CASSPGSFPATGELFF. CDR3 bases: TGTGCCAGCAGCCCCGGCTCTTTTCCGGCCACCGGGGAGCTGTTTTTT.

J is TRBJ2-5 and V is TRBV18, with D possibly being TRBD2 (6 bases). The CDR3 has 16 residues. Germline V gene data show CDR1 as KGHSH and CDR2 as LQKENI. The ends were cut back, 2 bases at V and 0 bases at J, with 13 bases in the middle. For the CDR3, the DNA is TGTGCCAGCTCACCAATTAGCGGCGGAAACCAAGAGACCCAGTACTTC. Residues: CASSPISGGNQETQYF.

This clonotype was seen only a few times. J is TRBJ2-1 and V is TRBV7-2; perhaps TRBD1 as D (6 bases). V lost 6 bases, J lost 9 bases, and 21 bases lay in between. This CDR3 contains 15 residues. Germline V gene sequence: CDR1 SGHTA, CDR2 FQGNSA. CDR3 sequence (DNA): TGTGCCAGCAGGGGGGCCGAAGGCTCTATCTTTGAGCAGTTCTTC. Protein sequence: CASRGAEGSIFEQFF.

V and J are TRBV5-6 and TRBJ1-1, with D perhaps TRBD1 (5 bases). The germline V gene has CDR1 SGHDT and CDR2 YYEEEE. V was trimmed by 4 bases and J by 0 bases, leaving 13 bases between them. The CDR3 is 15 residues long. CDR3 amino acids: CASSRWGRLNTEAFF. In DNA, the CDR3 is TGTGCCAGCAGCCGTTGGGGCCGCTTGAACACTGAAGCTTTCTTT.

The V call is TRBV15, the J call TRBJ1-1; D gene ambiguous. This CDR3 is built from 14 residues. Per germline, CDR1 LNHNV and CDR2 YYDKDF (reference sequence). V lost 4 bases, J lost 0 bases, and 9 bases lay in between. Written as DNA, the CDR3 is TGTGCCACCAGCAAACGTAGTCTGAACACTGAAGCTTTCTTT. The encoded protein is CATSKRSLNTEAFF.